This passage covers 9 T cell receptor beta chains from one sample sequenced in a study of PD-1 blockade in classical Hodgkin lymphoma. The time point: cycle 4 day 1 (C4D1), after about 6 weeks of nivolumab. Every patient experienced relapse after autologous stem cell transplantation, and brentuximab vedotin exposure varied. Measured with immunoSEQ multiplex PCR; TCRdb has only the in-frame clones, and not every one. The sample lists under 130,000 clones; approximately 89% were seen once. The sequencing used peripheral blood mononuclear cells (PBMCs), collected before the fourth cycle of nivolumab. These receptors were obtained from a human donor with classical Hodgkin lymphoma.

The chain is built from TRBV19 and TRBJ2-7; 9 bases line up with TRBD1. Germline V gives CDR1 LNHDA, CDR2 SQIVND (reference sequence). This CDR3 has 13 residues. The J segment lost 11 bases and the V segment lost 5 bases, leaving 10 bases of the junction unmatched. The CDR3 nucleotides are TGTGCCAGTAGTGCGGGACAGGGAGGGATGGAGTACTTC. The encoded protein is CASSAGQGGMEYF.

This clone was seen once. This chain uses TRBV28 with TRBJ2-7; D ambiguous. The CDR3 covers 15 residues. Germline V CDR1 and CDR2: MDHEN, SYDVKM. The V and J ends lost 1 base and 0 bases respectively, with 10 bases between them. CDR3 protein: CASSLFLRSSYEQYF. In nucleotides, the CDR3 is TGTGCCAGCAGTTTATTTCTCAGGAGCTCCTACGAGCAGTACTTC.

The rearrangement uses TRBV12-2 and TRBJ1-1. TRBV12-2 is listed as a pseudogene. This CDR3 is built from 15 residues. The CDR3 DNA reads as TGTGCAAGTCGCTTAGATGGGTATTCCGTGACTGAAGCTTTCTTT. Its protein is CASRLDGYSVTEAFF.

The chain couples TRBV10-3 to TRBJ2-2; D ambiguous. The CDR3 has 17 residues. Trimming left V 5 bases short and J 0 bases short, with 16 bases between. The germline V gene encodes CDR1 ENHRY and CDR2 SYGVKD. The CDR3 loop is CAISSDILTPNTGELFF. CDR3 DNA sequence: TGTGCCATCAGTTCCGATATCCTTACCCCGAACACCGGGGAGCTGTTTTTT.

J is TRBJ2-5 and V is TRBV25-1; tentative D call: TRBD2 (6 bases). From germline, CDR1 is MGHDK and CDR2 SYGVNS. The CDR3 spans 15 residues. V gave up 1 base and J gave up 10 bases, with 19 bases separating them. This CDR3 reads CASSELASDWGDQYF. CDR3 bases: TGTGCCAGCAGTGAATTGGCCAGCGACTGGGGGGACCAGTACTTC.

This chain uses TRBV4-1 with TRBJ1-5; D not certain. Germline V gene sequence: CDR1 MGHRA, CDR2 YSYEKL. The V and J ends lost 5 bases and 7 bases respectively, with 24 bases between them. This CDR3 has 17 residues. The chain's CDR3 is CASSTTDGAFVSQPQHF. CDR3 nucleotides: TGCGCCAGCAGCACCACGGACGGTGCTTTCGTATCCCAGCCCCAGCATTTT.

The chain employs TRBV27 and TRBJ2-2, with 9 bases identical to TRBD1. The CDR3 sequence is 14 residues long. V shed 6 bases, J shed 6 bases, and the junction held 5 bases outside the gene matches. Germline CDR1 is MNHEY and CDR2 is SMNVEV (reference sequence). The CDR3 sequence is CASRGQGRAGELFF. The CDR3 coding sequence is TGTGCCAGCAGGGGACAGGGAAGGGCCGGGGAGCTGTTTTTT.

The gene calls are TRBV29-1 and TRBJ2-1, with 14 bases lining up with TRBD2. The CDR3 covers 16 residues. V was clipped by 6 bases and J by 2 bases; unmatched bases: 6. CDR1 is SQVTM, CDR2 ANQGSEA, per germline. DNA of the CDR3: TGCAGCGTCGATGGGACTAGCGGGAGAACCTACAATGAGCAGTTCTTC. Protein sequence: CSVDGTSGRTYNEQFF.

The rearrangement links TRBV28 to TRBJ2-3, with TRBD2 identical over 10 bases. Trimming at V came to 3 bases and at J to 2 bases, leaving 8 bases not matched to a gene. The CDR3 has 17 amino acids. The germline gives CDR1 MDHEN, CDR2 SYDVKM. The CDR3 loop reads CASSLVTSGPLTDTQYF. The DNA of the CDR3 is TGTGCCAGCAGTTTGGTGACTAGCGGGCCCCTCACAGATACGCAGTATTTT.